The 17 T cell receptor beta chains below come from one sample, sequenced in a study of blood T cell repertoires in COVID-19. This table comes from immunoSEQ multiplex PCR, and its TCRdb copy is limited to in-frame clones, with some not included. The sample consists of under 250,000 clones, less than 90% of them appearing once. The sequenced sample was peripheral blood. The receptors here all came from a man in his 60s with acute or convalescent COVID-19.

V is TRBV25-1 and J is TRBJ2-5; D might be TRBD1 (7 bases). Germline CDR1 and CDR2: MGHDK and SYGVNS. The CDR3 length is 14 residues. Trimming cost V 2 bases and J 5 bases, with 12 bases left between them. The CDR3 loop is CASSEVSGGETQYF. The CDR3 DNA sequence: TGTGCCAGCAGTGAAGTATCAGGGGGGGAGACCCAGTACTTC. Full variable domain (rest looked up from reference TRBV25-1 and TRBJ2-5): EADIYQTPRYLVIGTGKKITLECSQTMGHDKMYWYQQDPGMELHLIHYSYGVNSTEKGDLSSESTVSRIRTEHFPLTLESARPSHTSQYLCASSEVSGGETQYFGPGTRLLVL.

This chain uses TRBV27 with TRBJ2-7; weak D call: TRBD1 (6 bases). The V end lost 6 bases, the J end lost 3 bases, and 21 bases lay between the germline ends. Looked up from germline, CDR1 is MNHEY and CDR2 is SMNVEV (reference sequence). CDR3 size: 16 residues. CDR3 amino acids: CASRPRPRTAYYEQYF. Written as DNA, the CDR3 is TGTGCCAGCAGACCTCGCCCCCGGACAGCCTACTACGAGCAGTACTTC.

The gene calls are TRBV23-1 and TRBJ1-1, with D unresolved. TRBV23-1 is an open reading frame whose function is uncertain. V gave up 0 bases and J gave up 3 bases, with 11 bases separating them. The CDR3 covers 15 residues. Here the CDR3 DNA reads TGCGCCAGCAGTCAATCGAGGGATCTGGACACTGAAGCTTTCTTT. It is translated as CASSQSRDLDTEAFF.

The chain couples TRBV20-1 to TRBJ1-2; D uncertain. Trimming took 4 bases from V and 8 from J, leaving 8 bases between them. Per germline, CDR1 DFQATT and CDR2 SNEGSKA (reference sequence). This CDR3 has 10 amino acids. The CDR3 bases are TGCAGTGCTATAGACGGGGGCTACACCTTC. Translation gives CSAIDGGYTF.

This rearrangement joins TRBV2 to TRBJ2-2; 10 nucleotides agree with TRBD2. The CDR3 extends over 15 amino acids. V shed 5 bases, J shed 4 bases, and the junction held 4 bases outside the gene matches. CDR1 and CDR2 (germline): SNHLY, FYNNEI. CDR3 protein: CASSSRTSGTGELFF. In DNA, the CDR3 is TGTGCCAGCAGTTCCCGGACTAGCGGCACCGGGGAGCTGTTTTTT.

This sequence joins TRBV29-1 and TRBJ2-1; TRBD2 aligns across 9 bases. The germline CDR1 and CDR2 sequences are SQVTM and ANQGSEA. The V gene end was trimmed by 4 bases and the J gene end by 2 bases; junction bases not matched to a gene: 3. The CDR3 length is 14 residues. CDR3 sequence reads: CSVGREGPYNEQFF. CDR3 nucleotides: TGCAGCGTTGGGCGGGAGGGCCCCTACAATGAGCAGTTCTTC.

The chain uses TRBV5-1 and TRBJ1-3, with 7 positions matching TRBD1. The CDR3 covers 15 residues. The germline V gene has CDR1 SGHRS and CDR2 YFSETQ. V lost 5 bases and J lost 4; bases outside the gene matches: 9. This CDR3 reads CASRLALDRGNTIYF. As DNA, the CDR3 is TGCGCCAGCAGACTTGCCTTGGACAGGGGAAACACCATATATTTT.

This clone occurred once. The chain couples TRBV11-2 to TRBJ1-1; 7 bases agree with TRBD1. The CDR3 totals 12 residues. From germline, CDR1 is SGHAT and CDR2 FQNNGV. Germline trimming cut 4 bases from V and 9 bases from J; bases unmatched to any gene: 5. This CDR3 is CASSSPGQQAFF. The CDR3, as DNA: TGTGCCAGCAGCTCTCCGGGACAGCAAGCTTTCTTT.

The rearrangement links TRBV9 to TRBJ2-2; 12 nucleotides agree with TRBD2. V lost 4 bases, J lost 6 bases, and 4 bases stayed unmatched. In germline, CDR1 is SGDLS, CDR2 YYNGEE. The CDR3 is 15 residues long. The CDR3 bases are TGTGCCAGCAGCTCCAGGACTAGCGGGGCCGGGGAGCTGTTTTTT. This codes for CASSSRTSGAGELFF. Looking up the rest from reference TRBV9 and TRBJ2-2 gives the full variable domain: DSGVTQTPKHLITATGQRVTLRCSPRSGDLSVYWYQQSLDQGLQFLIQYYNGEERAKGNILERFSAQQFPDLHSELNLSSLELGDSALYFCASSSRTSGAGELFFGEGSRLTVL.

The CDR3 spells CASSLGDNPASPLHF. In nucleotides, the CDR3 is TGTGCCAGCAGCTTAGGGGACAACCCCGCTTCACCCCTCCACTTT. The rearrangement links TRBV11-1 to TRBJ1-6; possibly TRBD1 for D (6 bases). The CDR3 consists of 15 residues. V lost 1 base and J lost 9, with 13 bases in between. The V gene's germline CDR1 is SGHAT and CDR2 FQDESV (reference sequence).

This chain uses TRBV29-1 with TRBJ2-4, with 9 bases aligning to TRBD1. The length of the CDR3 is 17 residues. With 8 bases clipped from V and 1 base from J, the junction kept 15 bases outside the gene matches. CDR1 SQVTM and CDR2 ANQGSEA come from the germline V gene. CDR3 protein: CSRDRGNELRAKNIQYF. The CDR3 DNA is TGCAGCCGAGACAGGGGGAACGAACTTAGGGCCAAAAACATTCAGTACTTC.

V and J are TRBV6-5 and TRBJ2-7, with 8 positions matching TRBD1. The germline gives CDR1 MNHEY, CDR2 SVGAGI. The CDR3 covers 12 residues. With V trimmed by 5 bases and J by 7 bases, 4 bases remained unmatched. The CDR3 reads CASSPRGREQYF. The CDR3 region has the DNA TGTGCCAGCAGTCCCAGGGGGCGGGAGCAGTACTTC.

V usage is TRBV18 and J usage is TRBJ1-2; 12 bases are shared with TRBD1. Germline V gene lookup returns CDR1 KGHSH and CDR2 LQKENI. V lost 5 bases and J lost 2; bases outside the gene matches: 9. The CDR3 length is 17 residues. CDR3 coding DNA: TGTGCCAGCTCATCTTCTTCGGGACAGGGGGCGAACTATGGCTACACCTTC. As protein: CASSSSSGQGANYGYTF.

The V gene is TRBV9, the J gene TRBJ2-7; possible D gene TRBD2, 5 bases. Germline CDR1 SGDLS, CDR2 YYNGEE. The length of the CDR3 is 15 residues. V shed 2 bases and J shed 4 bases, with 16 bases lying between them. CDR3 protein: CASSVRAAQAYEQYF. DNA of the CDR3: TGTGCCAGCAGCGTCCGAGCGGCACAAGCTTACGAGCAGTACTTC.

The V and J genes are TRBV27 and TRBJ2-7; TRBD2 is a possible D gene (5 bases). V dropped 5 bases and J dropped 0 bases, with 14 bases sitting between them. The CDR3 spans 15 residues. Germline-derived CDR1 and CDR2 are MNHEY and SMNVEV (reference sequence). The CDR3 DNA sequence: TGTGCCAGCAGTCCCTTCGTAGGACTCTCCTACGAGCAGTACTTC. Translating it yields CASSPFVGLSYEQYF.

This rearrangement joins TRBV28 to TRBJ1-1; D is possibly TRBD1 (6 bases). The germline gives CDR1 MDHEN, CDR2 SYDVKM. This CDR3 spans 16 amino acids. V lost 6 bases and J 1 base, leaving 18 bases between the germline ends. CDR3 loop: CASSDDRFGPNTEAFF. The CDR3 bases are TGTGCCAGCAGCGATGACAGGTTCGGTCCGAACACTGAAGCTTTCTTT.

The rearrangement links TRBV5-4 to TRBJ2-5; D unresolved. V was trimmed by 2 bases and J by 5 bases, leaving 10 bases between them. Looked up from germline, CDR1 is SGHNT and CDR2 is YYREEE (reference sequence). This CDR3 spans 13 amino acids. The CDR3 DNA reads TGTGCCAGCAGCTTTTCGGGTGGGGAGACCCAGTACTTC. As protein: CASSFSGGETQYF. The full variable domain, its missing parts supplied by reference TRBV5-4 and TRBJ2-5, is ETGVTQSPTHLIKTRGQQVTLRCSSQSGHNTVSWYQQALGQGPQFIFQYYREEENGRGNFPPRFSGLQFPNYSSELNVNALELDDSALYLCASSFSGGETQYFGPGTRLLVL.